These T cell receptor beta chains were read from a single sample in a study of tumor T cells in aggressive B-cell lymphoma. TCRdb keeps only in-frame clones here, not all; method: immunoSEQ multiplex PCR. The profile shows 1,500 to 2,000 clones, more than 65% of them singletons. Sample: tumor tissue. These receptors were collected from an adult with diffuse large B cell lymphoma. Each CDR3 is given with its conserved first and last residue. The D gene is left open where the match is weak. Size is omitted from some rows. Given values are once, few, many or a class for expanded clones.

D gene	V gene	clone size	J gene	CDR3 protein	CDR3 DNA
TRBD2	TRBV6-5	few	TRBJ2-1	CASSYVGTRENEQFF	TGTGCCAGCAGTTACGTTGGGACTAGAGAAAATGAGCAGTTCTTC
.	TRBV6-1	.	TRBJ2-7	CATQNFGGGGF	TGTGCCACGCAGAACTTCGGGGGCGGGGGCTTC
.	TRBV5-6	.	TRBJ2-5	CASRLTVIQETQYF	TGTGCCAGCAGATTGACAGTGATCCAAGAGACCCAGTACTTC
TRBD1	TRBV7-9	.	TRBJ1-4	CASSRDRDNEKLFF	TGTGCCAGCAGCCGGGACAGAGATAATGAAAAACTGTTTTTT
TRBD2	TRBV7-2	.	TRBJ2-1	CASSWTSGRVSEQFF	TGTGCCAGCAGCTGGACTAGCGGGAGGGTTAGTGAGCAGTTCTTC
.	TRBV11-2	.	TRBJ2-5	CASSLVVSQETQYF	TGTGCCAGCAGCTTAGTCGTCAGCCAAGAGACCCAGTACTTC
TRBD2	TRBV5-1	hyperexpanded	TRBJ2-1	CASGTSGSYNEQFF	TGCGCCAGCGGGACTAGCGGTAGTTACAATGAGCAGTTCTTC
TRBD1	TRBV4-1	.	TRBJ2-5	CASGWTGGYQETQYF	TGCGCCAGCGGTTGGACAGGGGGGTACCAAGAGACCCAGTACTTC
.	TRBV29-1	.	TRBJ2-2	CSVLGPTGELFF	TGCAGCGTTTTGGGGCCCACCGGGGAGCTGTTTTTT
TRBD2	TRBV2	.	TRBJ2-3	CASSDLAVPTDTQYF	TGTGCCAGCAGTGATCTAGCGGTACCCACAGATACGCAGTATTTT
.	TRBV11-2	few	TRBJ2-3	CASSPLVSTDTQYF	TGTGCCAGCAGCCCACTAGTTAGCACAGATACGCAGTATTTT
.	TRBV7-2	.	TRBJ1-4	CASSLARYRDVANEKLFF	TGTGCCAGCAGCTTAGCGCGGTACAGGGACGTTGCTAATGAAAAACTGTTTTTT
TRBD2	TRBV5-1	.	TRBJ2-1	CASSQMTSGYNEQFF	TGCGCCAGCAGCCAGATGACTAGCGGTTACAATGAGCAGTTCTTC
TRBD2	TRBV5-1	once	TRBJ2-2	CASSLGGLALGTGELFF	TGCGCCAGCAGCTTAGGAGGACTAGCCCTAGGGACCGGGGAGCTGTTTTTT
.	TRBV20-1	.	TRBJ2-7	CSAPTSYEQYF	TGCAGTGCGCCGACTAGCTACGAGCAGTACTTC
TRBD1	TRBV27	.	TRBJ2-1	CASTSGDRGYNEQFF	TGTGCCAGCACCTCGGGGGACAGGGGTTACAATGAGCAGTTCTTC
TRBD1	TRBV5-4	.	TRBJ2-1	CASSLMTGTGVDEQFF	TGTGCCAGCAGCTTGATGACCGGGACAGGGGTGGATGAGCAGTTCTTC
TRBD2	TRBV9	.	TRBJ2-1	CASSVTTSGRDYSEQFF	TGTGCCAGCAGCGTGACTACTAGCGGGAGGGATTACAGTGAGCAGTTCTTC
TRBD1	TRBV7-7	few	TRBJ2-5	CASSDRDSQETQYF	TGTGCCAGCAGCGACAGGGACAGCCAAGAGACCCAGTACTTC
TRBD2	TRBV9	.	TRBJ2-5	CASSPSGAETQYF	TGTGCCAGCAGCCCTAGCGGGGCAGAGACCCAGTACTTC
TRBD1	TRBV27	.	TRBJ1-4	CASSLIPPGQGYEKLFF	TGTGCCAGCAGTTTAATCCCCCCGGGACAGGGCTATGAAAAACTGTTTTTT
TRBD2	TRBV7-7	.	TRBJ2-1	CASSLDGGVNEQFF	TGTGCCAGCAGCCTGGACGGGGGGGTAAATGAGCAGTTCTTC
TRBD1	TRBV7-7	few	TRBJ2-7	CASSLGTGQGTYEQYF	TGTGCTAGCAGCTTAGGAACTGGACAGGGAACCTACGAGCAGTACTTC
TRBD1	TRBV6-5	.	TRBJ1-3	CASSGTGTRGNTIYF	TGTGCCAGCAGTGGGACAGGGACGAGGGGAAACACCATATATTTT
.	TRBV2	.	TRBJ1-2	CASSVLREVVCDYTF	TGTGCCAGCAGTGTCTTAAGGGAGGTTGTCTGTGACTACACCTTC
.	TRBV4-2	.	TRBJ1-1	CASSPPLMGLTEAFF	TGTGCCAGCAGCCCCCCCCTTATGGGCCTAACTGAAGCTTTCTTT
TRBD1	TRBV2	.	TRBJ2-7	CASSVFPGQGTSYEQYF	TGTGCCAGCAGTGTATTCCCAGGACAGGGGACTTCCTACGAGCAGTACTTC
.	TRBV9	.	TRBJ2-2	CASSVVGNTGELFF	TGTGCCAGCAGCGTAGTCGGGAACACCGGGGAGCTGTTTTTT
TRBD2	TRBV27	.	TRBJ2-3	CASKVHGGVEYF	TGTGCCAGCAAGGTGCATGGGGGGGTTGAGTATTTT
.	TRBV6-1	hyperexpanded	TRBJ1-4	CASSEGDYLTTNEKLFF	TGTGCCAGCAGTGAAGGGGACTATCTAACAACTAATGAAAAACTGTTTTTT
.	TRBV9	.	TRBJ2-1	CASSVSDNEQFF	TGTGCCAGCAGCGTATCAGACAATGAGCAGTTCTTC
.	TRBV19	.	TRBJ1-4	CASSLFEGIANEKLFF	TGTGCCAGTAGTCTATTCGAGGGTATCGCTAATGAAAAACTGTTTTTT
TRBD1	TRBV27	few	TRBJ2-7	CASSPRDRPYEQYF	TGTGCCAGCAGTCCCCGGGACAGACCCTACGAGCAGTACTTC
.	TRBV27	once	TRBJ1-1	CASSYTRNTEAFF	TGTGCCAGCAGTTATACACGGAACACTGAAGCTTTCTTT
.	TRBV9	.	TRBJ2-5	CASSPRQKQETQYF	TGTGCCAGCAGCCCCCGACAGAAACAAGAGACCCAGTACTTC
TRBD2	TRBV25-1	.	TRBJ2-1	CASSELAGGQGEQFF	TGTGCCAGCAGTGAATTGGCGGGAGGGCAGGGGGAGCAGTTCTTC
TRBD2	TRBV7-9	.	TRBJ2-5	CASSFPGGNQETQYF	TGTGCCAGCAGCTTCCCCGGGGGGAATCAAGAGACCCAGTACTTC
.	TRBV4-3	.	TRBJ1-2	CASSQERASGYGYTF	TGCGCCAGCAGCCAAGAGCGGGCGTCGGGCTATGGCTACACCTTC
TRBD2	TRBV29-1	.	TRBJ2-3	CSVVAGGSTDTQYF	TGCAGCGTTGTAGCGGGAGGAAGCACAGATACGCAGTATTTT
.	TRBV19	.	TRBJ2-7	CASSIGGASYEQYF	TGTGCCAGTAGTATCGGCGGGGCGTCCTACGAGCAGTACTTC
.	TRBV19	.	TRBJ1-1	CASSSRTGDTEAFF	TGTGCCAGTAGTTCCCGGACTGGGGACACTGAAGCTTTCTTT